This T cell receptor (beta chain) is from a study of cytomegalovirus exposure and HLA in healthy donors. Study results and caveats: Per a later analysis, 18,000 or so TCR beta sequences showed association with HLA alleles at 0.05 false discovery rate.

With regard to this clone: Its antigen is as yet unknown.

Germline V gene data show CDR1 as SGHTA and CDR2 as FQGNSA. The V and J ends lost 6 bases and 6 bases, in that order; junction bases with no gene match: 5. The CDR3 has 13 residues. Primers included in the PCR were 60 Vbeta and 13 Jbeta primers. Profiling relied on immunoSEQ multiplex PCR, and the TCRdb table lists in-frame clones only, not all of them. The sample records under 150,000 clones, approximately 80% being singletons. The specimen was PBMCs. V usage is TRBV7-2 and J usage is TRBJ1-2, with 9 bases that match TRBD1. The source is a man aged 50-60 years in good health and CMV-seronegative. CDR3 in DNA: TGTGCCAGCAGTGACGGGACAGGGAATGGCTACACCTTC. This translates into CASSDGTGNGYTF.